Below, 5 T cell receptor beta chains from the same sample are listed, as sequenced in a study of T cells in Graves' hyperthyroidism and ophthalmopathy. The CDR3 regions of TCR beta were amplified from RNA transcripts. First-round RT-PCR targeting the TCR CDR3 was performed with the HTBI primer set. TCRdb re-analysed the multiplex PCR reads in MiXCR, keeping a single row per CDR3 protein. The sample lists 620,000 or so distinct CDR3 sequences; around 13% were seen once. Specimen: blood. The receptors were sampled from a woman between 45 and 60 years old with Graves' ophthalmopathy.

The V call is TRBV3-1, the J call TRBJ1-3, with TRBD1 matching over 7 bases. There are 16 residues in the CDR3. With 1 base clipped from V and 1 base from J, the junction kept 4 bases outside the gene matches. CDR1 LGHDT and CDR2 YNNKEL come from the germline V gene (reference sequence). As DNA, the CDR3 is TGTGCCAGCAGCCAAGGGCAGGGGGTATCTGGAAACACCATATATTTT. Protein: CASSQGQGVSGNTIYF.

This clonotype was counted between two and nine times. The CDR3: CATSDLGEAFF. Written as DNA, the CDR3 is TGTGCCACCAGTGATTTGGGTGAAGCTTTCTTT. The chain is built from TRBV24-1 and TRBJ1-1; D is uncertain. The CDR3 spans 11 residues. Germline V gene sequence: CDR1 KGHDR, CDR2 SFDVKD. V was cut by 0 bases and J by 7 bases, with 2 bases left in between.

The chain uses TRBV15 and TRBJ1-1; a possible D gene is TRBD1 (6 bases). CDR3 length: 14 amino acids. V lost 1 base, J lost 2 bases, and 8 bases lay in between. CDR1 and CDR2 (germline): LNHNV, YYDKDF (reference sequence). The CDR3 region is CATSRGGANTEAFF. As DNA, the CDR3 is TGTGCCACCAGCAGAGGGGGGGCAAACACTGAAGCTTTCTTT.

The chain is built from TRBV27 and TRBJ2-3, with 11 bases aligning to TRBD2. Germline loops: CDR1 MNHEY, CDR2 SMNVEV (reference sequence). The CDR3 runs 17 residues. With V trimmed by 5 bases and J by 0 bases, 7 bases remained unmatched. The CDR3 DNA sequence: TGTGCCAGCAGTCTAGCGGGAGGAACAGCTAGCACAGATACGCAGTATTTT. It specifies CASSLAGGTASTDTQYF.

This clonotype was seen a handful of times. The chain is built from TRBV20-1 and TRBJ2-2; 7 bases match TRBD2. This CDR3 spans 14 amino acids. V was pared by 3 bases and J by 3 bases, with 4 bases of the junction left unmatched. The germline gives CDR1 DFQATT, CDR2 SNEGSKA (reference sequence). The CDR3 DNA is TGCAGTGCTAGCATTCTAGCGGACACCGGGGAGCTGTTTTTT. This gives the protein CSASILADTGELFF.